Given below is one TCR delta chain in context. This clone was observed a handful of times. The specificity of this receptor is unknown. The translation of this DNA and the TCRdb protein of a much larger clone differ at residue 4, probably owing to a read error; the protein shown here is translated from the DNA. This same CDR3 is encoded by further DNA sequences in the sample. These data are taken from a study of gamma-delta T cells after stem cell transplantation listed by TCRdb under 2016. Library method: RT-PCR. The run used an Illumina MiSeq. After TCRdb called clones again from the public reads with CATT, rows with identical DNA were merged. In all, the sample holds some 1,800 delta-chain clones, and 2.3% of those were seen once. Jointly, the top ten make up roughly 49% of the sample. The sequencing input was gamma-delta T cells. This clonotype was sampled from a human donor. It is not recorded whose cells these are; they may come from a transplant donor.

The DNA sequence follows: TGTGCCTGTGGCTCGATGCTTACTGGGGGATCACCCCAGGAGGCCGATAAACTCATCTTT. It is translated as CACGSMLTGGSPQEADKLIF. The chain is encoded by TRDV2 joined to TRDJ1, with TRDD3 identical over 10 junction bases. From cysteine to phenylalanine, the CDR3 is 20 amino acids long. Only the CDR3 region is kept as DNA, spanning 60 bases read in frame from base 1. Per the germline V gene, GEAIGNYY is the CDR1 and EKD is the CDR2. The germline V end is reduced by 5 bases and the J end by 3 bases; junction bases left unmatched: 23.